The present entry profiles one TCR beta chain with its context. Its antigen has not been determined. No per-base quality is available; no much larger clone lies one base away. Genomic DNA was isolated from the sorted cells so that the TCRbeta CDR3 region could be sequenced. TCRbeta CDR3 regions were sequenced using the immunoSEQ Assay. Imported from immuneACCESS, the table was reduced by TCRdb to in-frame sequences with V and J called. These copies leave out some clones; in studies compared against another copy, an unresolved V gene accounts for under half, and the cause of the remainder is not known. The sample has tens of thousands of clones on record, roughly 88% of them singletons. 0.95% to 1.3% of the sample comes from the top ten. This sample is part of a study of OX40 agonist ivuxolimab in advanced cancers. About the investigation overall: Ivuxolimab was a fully human IgG2 agonistic monoclonal antibody targeting the costimulatory receptor OX40 (CD134). The purpose of peripheral TCRbeta sequencing was to test whether ivuxolimab changed TCR sequence diversity and led to clonal T-cell expansion. Intravenous ivuxolimab was administered to patients every 2 weeks at six dose levels: 0.01, 0.1, 0.3, 1.5, 3 and 10 mg/kg. The paper describes the monotherapy dose-escalation part (N of about 57 patients) of the phase I trial of ivuxolimab. Three dose-escalation patients achieved partial responses, one with hepatocellular carcinoma and two with cutaneous melanoma. In the dose-escalation cohort, more than 75% of patients were male, and the mean age was approximately 55 years, with a range of 23 to 79. Patients were allowed to have had prior anti-PD-1, anti-PD-L1 or anti-CTLA-4 therapy, and 30% to 50% of the dose-escalation patients had previously received checkpoint inhibitors. Of the 52 patients in dose escalation, 19 had hepatocellular carcinoma, around 15 had melanoma, 9 had renal cell carcinoma and 9 had head and neck cancer.

Patients with autoimmune disease history or receiving systemic immunosuppression were excluded from the trial. Peripheral blood for TCR sequencing was collected from all dose cohorts at baseline, on cycle 4 day 1, and on cycle 7 day 1. The samples were drawn from a first-in-human, open-label, multicenter phase I dose-escalation trial of ivuxolimab. Adults with locally advanced or metastatic melanoma, renal cell carcinoma, hepatocellular carcinoma or head and neck squamous cell carcinoma were enrolled in the trial. Before TCR sequencing, CD4+ T cells and CD8+ T cells were sorted from peripheral blood as separate populations. Here is what the overall study found, with its caveats: After ivuxolimab, more expanded clones were found on average in CD8+ T cells than in CD4+ T cells. Partial responders in the 0.1-3.0 mg/kg groups had among the lowest normalized peripheral clonal expansion, especially among CD8+ T cells. At doses of 0.1 to 3.0 mg/kg, clonal expansion of both CD4+ and CD8+ T cells in blood was seen between baseline and week 6. Antigen specificity was not determined for the clonally expanded peripheral T cells. Low levels of normalized T-cell clonal expansion were also seen in some patients who did not respond.

The germline V gene encodes CDR1 MRHNA and CDR2 SNTAGT. V trim: 8 bases; J trim: 2 bases; unmatched bases: 7. The CDR3 runs 14 residues from the cysteine to the phenylalanine. The retained sequence is limited to the CDR3, 42 bases, with the frame set at the first base. Here the sequenced sample was CD4+ or CD8+ T cells sorted from blood, taken in a trial of the OX40 agonist ivuxolimab. Recombination joined TRBV6-4 with TRBJ1-2, and 8 junction bases match TRBD1. This sequence originates from an adult with an advanced solid tumor such as melanoma, head and neck, liver or kidney cancer. At the DNA level, the sequence is TGTGCCAGCCAACCCTGGACAGGGAACTATGGCTACACCTTC. This encodes CASQPWTGNYGYTF.